This T cell receptor beta chain was recovered during a study of blood T cell repertoires in COVID-19. As for the study in general: COVID-19 samples from acute and convalescent phases originated in the United States, Italy and Spain. T cells, B-cell-depleted T cells, or PBMCs supplied cDNA or gDNA.

Under the authors' procedure: From reference gene primer amplification, estimates of nucleated cell counts were derived. Profiled with immunoSEQ multiplex PCR; TCRdb holds only in-frame clones, not every one. Clone size and the V and J calls come from that table; the DNA yielded D and trimming. This sample has some 90,000 clones, with roughly 78% found just once. V was pared by 2 bases and J by 3 bases, with 7 bases of the junction left unmatched. CDR3 length: 16 residues. CDR1 is SGHRS and CDR2 is YFSETQ in the germline V gene. The sequence was obtained from a woman between 65 and 79 years old with acute or convalescent COVID-19. The chain has TRBV5-1 and TRBJ2-2; 7 positions agree with TRBD1. Sequenced material: peripheral blood. CDR3 residues: CASSFSTGTDTGELFF. The CDR3 nucleotides read TGCGCCAGCAGCTTTTCCACCGGGACAGACACCGGGGAGCTGTTTTTT.